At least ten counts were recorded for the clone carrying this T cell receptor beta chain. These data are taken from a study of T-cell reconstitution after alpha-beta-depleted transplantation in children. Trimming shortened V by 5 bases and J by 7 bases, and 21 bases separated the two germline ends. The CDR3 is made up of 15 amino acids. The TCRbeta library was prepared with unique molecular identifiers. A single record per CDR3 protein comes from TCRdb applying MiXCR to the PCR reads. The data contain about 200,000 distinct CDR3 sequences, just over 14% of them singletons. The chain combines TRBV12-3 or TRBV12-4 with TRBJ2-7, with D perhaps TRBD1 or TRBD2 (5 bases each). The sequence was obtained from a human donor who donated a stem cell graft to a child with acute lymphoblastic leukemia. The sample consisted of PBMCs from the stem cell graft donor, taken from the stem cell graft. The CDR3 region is CASSDAGTPLDEQYF. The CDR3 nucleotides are TGTGCCAGCAGTGACGCCGGGACCCCGTTGGATGAGCAGTACTTC.